Listed below are T cell receptor beta chains from one sample, sequenced in a study of shared T cell receptors in the human thymus. Sequenced by immunoSEQ multiplex PCR; TCRdb stores in-frame clones only, minus some. The sample holds about 380,000 clones, 85% to 95% seen once. Material for sequencing was thymocytes. All receptors come from a human donor. CDR3s include the opening cysteine and the closing phenylalanine or tryptophan. The D gene is left open where the match is weak. Size is stated for part of the rows, as once, few or many counts, or as a class when the clone is expanded.

abundance	v_gene	j_gene	d_gene	CDR3nt	CDR3aa
.	TRBV7-6	TRBJ2-7	.	TGTGCCAGCGGAACCTTAAGGGGCAAGGACGAGCAGTACTTC	CASGTLRGKDEQYF
once	TRBV7-2	TRBJ1-2	.	TGTGCCAGCAGCTTAGAACCCCCAGGACAGACCTCCAGCTATGGCTACACCTTC	CASSLEPPGQTSSYGYTF
.	TRBV28	TRBJ1-5	.	TGTGCCAGCAGTTTGGGGGACGGCAATCAGCCCCAGCATTTT	CASSLGDGNQPQHF
.	TRBV27	TRBJ2-7	TRBD1	TGTGCCAGCAGCATCGACAGGGGCCTCACTACCTACGAGCAGTACTTC	CASSIDRGLTTYEQYF
.	TRBV5-6	TRBJ1-5	.	TGTGCCAGCAGCCACGGACGGACGAGCAATCAGCCCCAGCATTTT	CASSHGRTSNQPQHF
.	TRBV6-1	TRBJ2-7	.	TGTGCCAGCAGTCAAGCAGGGCCCCCCTCGTTATTAGGGCAGTACTTC	CASSQAGPPSLLGQYF
.	TRBV5-1	TRBJ2-6	.	TGCGCCAGCAGTGGGGCTGGGGCCAACGTCCTGACTTTC	CASSGAGANVLTF
.	TRBV28	TRBJ1-1	.	TGTGCCAGCATCCTCCAGGGTCTGGGCACTGAAGCTTTCTTT	CASILQGLGTEAFF
.	TRBV6-5	TRBJ2-7	TRBD1	TGTGCCAGCAGCTACGGGACAGGGAACTCCTACGAGCAGTACTTC	CASSYGTGNSYEQYF
.	TRBV6-1	TRBJ2-7	.	TGTGCCAGCAGTGAAGCGGGACGGGAGTTTTTCTACGAGCAGTACTTC	CASSEAGREFFYEQYF
once	TRBV27	TRBJ2-7	.	TGTGCCAGCAGTTTACAGAACCCTCCCTACGAGCAGTACTTC	CASSLQNPPYEQYF
.	TRBV28	TRBJ1-2	.	TGTGCCAGCAGCCCCGGAGGGCTCGGGAATGGCTACACCTTC	CASSPGGLGNGYTF
.	TRBV7-9	TRBJ1-3	.	TGTGCCAGCAGCTTAGACGGAAACACCATATATTTT	CASSLDGNTIYF
once	TRBV30	TRBJ2-7	.	TGTGCCTGGAGCCCCAGGGCCTACGAGCAGTACTTC	CAWSPRAYEQYF
.	TRBV6-6	TRBJ2-1	TRBD1	TGTGCCAGCAGTTACTCGGGACAGGGCTCCTACAATGAGCAGTTCTTC	CASSYSGQGSYNEQFF
.	TRBV7-6	TRBJ2-4	TRBD1	TGTGCCAGCAGCGCCAGGACAGGGTCCAAAAACATTCAGTACTTC	CASSARTGSKNIQYF
.	TRBV25-1	TRBJ2-1	.	TGTGCCAGCAGTGACGGATTGGGCGGCGGAAGGGTAAATGAGCAGTTCTTC	CASSDGLGGGRVNEQFF
.	TRBV29-1	TRBJ2-5	.	TGCAGCGTTAATCCGGGACCGGGGACCCAGTACTTC	CSVNPGPGTQYF
.	TRBV5-1	TRBJ1-2	.	TGCGCCAGCAGCCCTTCCGACAGGACCGGTAACTATGGCTACACCTTC	CASSPSDRTGNYGYTF
.	TRBV4-2	TRBJ2-5	.	TGTGCCAGCAGCCCCCAGACGGGGGAGGAGACCCAGTACTTC	CASSPQTGEETQYF